The rows below give T cell receptor beta chains drawn from one sample of a study of T-cell memory formation after mild COVID-19. TCRdb re-called the 5' RACE reads with MiXCR, one entry per CDR3 protein. The profile shows tens of thousands of distinct CDR3 sequences, roughly an eighth of them singletons. Source material: PBMCs or a T cell subset sorted from them (not recorded which). The receptors here all came from an adult woman who had mild COVID-19 (a few samples of this study predate the infection). Cell type and time point are not known. Each CDR3 is given with its conserved first and last residue. A D gene is named only where the DNA matches it firmly. Size is omitted from some rows. Given values are once, few, many or a class for expanded clones.

clone size	J gene	V gene	D gene	CDR3 DNA	CDR3 protein
-	TRBJ2-7	TRBV20-1	-	TGCAGTGCTAGAGAGCCCGGGTACGAGCAGTACTTC	CSAREPGYEQYF
-	TRBJ1-1	TRBV29-1	-	TGCAGCGTTGACCCCGCTTTCTTT	CSVDPAFF
few	TRBJ1-4	TRBV5-6	-	TGTGCCAGCAGCCCCCGGCCATCCTCTAATGAAAAACTGTTTTTT	CASSPRPSSNEKLFF
-	TRBJ1-1	TRBV24-1	-	TGTGCCACCAGTCGGGGGTCCTCTGAAGCTTTCTTT	CATSRGSSEAFF
-	TRBJ2-1	TRBV12-3/TRBV12-4	-	TGTGCCAGCAGTCCCGGGGGACAGCAAGACAATGAGCAGTTCTTC	CASSPGGQQDNEQFF
many	TRBJ2-7	TRBV7-6	-	TGTGCCAGCAGCCTCAGCCCCTACGAGCAGTACTTC	CASSLSPYEQYF
-	TRBJ2-3	TRBV4-3	TRBD2	TGCGCCAGCAGCGGATCTTGGACTAGCGGGAGGACAGATACGCAGTATTTT	CASSGSWTSGRTDTQYF
few	TRBJ2-1	TRBV11-2	TRBD2	TGTGCCAGCAGCCCCCGTTACGGGACTAGCGGTTACAATGAGCAGTTCTTC	CASSPRYGTSGYNEQFF
-	TRBJ1-1	TRBV5-1	TRBD1	TGCGCCAGCAGTAGGAGACAGGGGGCGGTCACTGAAGCTTTCTTT	CASSRRQGAVTEAFF
few	TRBJ2-7	TRBV30	-	TGTGCCTGGAGCCCTGGATCGTACGAGCAGTACTTC	CAWSPGSYEQYF
-	TRBJ1-1	TRBV7-6	TRBD1	TGTGCCAGCAGCTTCGACAGGGTTTTAGCTGAAGCTTTCTTT	CASSFDRVLAEAFF
few	TRBJ1-1	TRBV7-2	-	TGTGCCAGCAGCTTTTGGAACACTGAAGCTTTCTTT	CASSFWNTEAFF
few	TRBJ2-1	TRBV19	TRBD1	TGTGCCAGTAGCCCGGGACAGGGAATTTACAATGAGCAGTTCTTC	CASSPGQGIYNEQFF
-	TRBJ2-7	TRBV20-1	-	TGCAGTGCTAGTAGCCTAGTTAAGTCCTACGAGCAGTACTTC	CSASSLVKSYEQYF